This TCR beta chain came from a study of shared T cell receptors in the human thymus. Clones were sequenced by immunoSEQ multiplex PCR, and TCRdb holds only the in-frame ones, with some missing. The table shows around 730,000 clones, with 70% to 90% occurring only once. A further study also used this sample, focusing on human thymus T cells. Per that paper: Healthy Finnish infants undergoing corrective surgery for congenital heart defects were used as donors. Resections from corrective heart surgery supplied the thymus tissue. In thymic and blood repertoires alike, V and J usage looked biased. Among unrelated individuals, related research reported thymic repertoires that overlapped highly.

Sequenced: thymocytes. The receptor's source is a girl less than two years old with a congenital heart defect.

CDR3 DNA: TGTGCCAGTTACGACAGGGGCACTAACTATGGCTACACCTTC. The encoded protein is CASYDRGTNYGYTF. The chain joins TRBV19 to TRBJ1-2; 8 bases match TRBD1. The CDR3 spans 14 residues. The germline V gene encodes CDR1 LNHDA and CDR2 SQIVND (reference sequence). V lost 8 bases, J lost 0 bases, and 5 bases stayed unmatched.